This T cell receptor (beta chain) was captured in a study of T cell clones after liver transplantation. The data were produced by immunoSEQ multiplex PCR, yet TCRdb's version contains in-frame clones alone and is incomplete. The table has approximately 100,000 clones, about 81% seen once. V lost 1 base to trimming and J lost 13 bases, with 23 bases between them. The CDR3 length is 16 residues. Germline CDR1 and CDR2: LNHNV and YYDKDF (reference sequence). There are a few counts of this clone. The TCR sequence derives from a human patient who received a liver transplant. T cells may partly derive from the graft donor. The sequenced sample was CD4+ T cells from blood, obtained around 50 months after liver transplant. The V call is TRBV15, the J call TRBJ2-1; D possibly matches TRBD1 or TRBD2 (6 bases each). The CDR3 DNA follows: TGTGCCACCAGCAGAGGAGGGGGGAAGACGGGAATCGGCCAGTTCTTC. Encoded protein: CATSRGGGKTGIGQFF.